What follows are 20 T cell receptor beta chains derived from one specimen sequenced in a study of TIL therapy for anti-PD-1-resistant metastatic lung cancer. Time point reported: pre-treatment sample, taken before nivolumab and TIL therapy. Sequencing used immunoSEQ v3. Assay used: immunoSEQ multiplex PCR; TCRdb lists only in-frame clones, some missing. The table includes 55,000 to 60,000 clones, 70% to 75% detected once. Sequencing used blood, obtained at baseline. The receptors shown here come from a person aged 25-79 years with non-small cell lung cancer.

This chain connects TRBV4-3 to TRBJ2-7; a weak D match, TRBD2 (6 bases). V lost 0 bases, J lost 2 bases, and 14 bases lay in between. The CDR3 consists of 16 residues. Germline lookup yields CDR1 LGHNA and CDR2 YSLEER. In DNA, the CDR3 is TGCGCCAGCAGCCAAGATATCGGGGGACGTACCTACGAGCAGTACTTC. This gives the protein CASSQDIGGRTYEQYF.

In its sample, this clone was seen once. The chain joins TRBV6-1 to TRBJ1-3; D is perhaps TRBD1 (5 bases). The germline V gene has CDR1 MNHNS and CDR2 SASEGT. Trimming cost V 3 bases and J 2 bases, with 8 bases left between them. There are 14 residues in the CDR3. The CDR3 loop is CASSDGGAGNTIYF. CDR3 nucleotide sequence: TGTGCCAGCAGTGACGGGGGGGCTGGAAACACCATATATTTT.

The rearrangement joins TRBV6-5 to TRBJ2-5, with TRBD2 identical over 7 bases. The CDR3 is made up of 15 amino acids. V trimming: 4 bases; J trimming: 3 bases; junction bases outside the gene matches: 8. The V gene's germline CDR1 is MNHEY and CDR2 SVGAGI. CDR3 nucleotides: TGTGCCAGCAGTTCCCCCCACGGGGGGAAAGAGACCCAGTACTTC. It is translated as CASSSPHGGKETQYF.

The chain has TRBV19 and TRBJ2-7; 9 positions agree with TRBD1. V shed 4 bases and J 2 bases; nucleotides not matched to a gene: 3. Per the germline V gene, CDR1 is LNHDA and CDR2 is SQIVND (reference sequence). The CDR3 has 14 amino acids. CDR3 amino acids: CASSTGQGTYEQYF. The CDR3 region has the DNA TGTGCCAGTAGTACGGGACAGGGCACCTACGAGCAGTACTTC.

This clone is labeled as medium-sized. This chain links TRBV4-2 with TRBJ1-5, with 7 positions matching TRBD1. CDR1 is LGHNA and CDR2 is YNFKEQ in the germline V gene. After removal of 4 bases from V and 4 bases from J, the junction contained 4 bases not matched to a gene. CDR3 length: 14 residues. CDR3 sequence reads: CASSPGTENQPQHF. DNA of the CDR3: TGTGCCAGCAGCCCAGGGACAGAGAATCAGCCCCAGCATTTT.

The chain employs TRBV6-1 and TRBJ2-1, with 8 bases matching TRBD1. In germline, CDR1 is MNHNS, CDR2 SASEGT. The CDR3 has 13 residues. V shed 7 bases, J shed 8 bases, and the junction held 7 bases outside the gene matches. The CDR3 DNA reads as TGTGCCAGCACGAGGACAGGGCTCCATGAGCAGTTCTTC. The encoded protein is CASTRTGLHEQFF.

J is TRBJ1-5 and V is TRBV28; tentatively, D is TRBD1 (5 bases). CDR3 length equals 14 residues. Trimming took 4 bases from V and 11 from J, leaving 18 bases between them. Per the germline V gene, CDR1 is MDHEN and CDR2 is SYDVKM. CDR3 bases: TGTGCCAGCAGTTCACCCCCGGGACCCCGGACCCAGCATTTT. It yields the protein CASSSPPGPRTQHF.

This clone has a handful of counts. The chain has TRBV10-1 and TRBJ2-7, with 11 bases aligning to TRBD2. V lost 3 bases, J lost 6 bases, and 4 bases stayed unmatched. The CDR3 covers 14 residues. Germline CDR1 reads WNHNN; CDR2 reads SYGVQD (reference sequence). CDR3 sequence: CASSEGTSGSEQYF. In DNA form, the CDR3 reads TGCGCCAGCAGTGAAGGCACTAGCGGGAGCGAGCAGTACTTC.

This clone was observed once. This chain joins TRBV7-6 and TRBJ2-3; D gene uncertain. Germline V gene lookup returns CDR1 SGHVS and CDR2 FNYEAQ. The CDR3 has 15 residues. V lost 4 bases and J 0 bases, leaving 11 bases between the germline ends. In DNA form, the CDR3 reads TGTGCCAGCAGCTCGTTGTCTACTAGCACAGATACGCAGTATTTT. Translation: CASSSLSTSTDTQYF.

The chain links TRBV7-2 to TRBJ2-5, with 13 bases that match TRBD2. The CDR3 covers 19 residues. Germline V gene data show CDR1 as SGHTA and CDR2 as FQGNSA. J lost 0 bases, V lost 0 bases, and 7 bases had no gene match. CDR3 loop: CASSLAGTSGREYQETQYF. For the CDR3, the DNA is TGTGCCAGCAGCTTAGCTGGCACTAGCGGGAGGGAGTACCAAGAGACCCAGTACTTC.

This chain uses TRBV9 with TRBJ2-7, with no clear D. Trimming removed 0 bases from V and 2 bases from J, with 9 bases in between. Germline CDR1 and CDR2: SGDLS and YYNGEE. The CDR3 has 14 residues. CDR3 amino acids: CASSVGQSTYEQYF. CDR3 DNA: TGTGCCAGCAGCGTAGGGCAATCTACCTACGAGCAGTACTTC.

The CDR3 is CASSYQPTVYNEQFF. As DNA, the CDR3 is TGTGCCAGCAGTTACCAACCTACAGTTTACAATGAGCAGTTCTTC. V is TRBV6-5 and J is TRBJ2-1; D is undetermined. CDR1 MNHEY and CDR2 SVGAGI come from the germline V gene. V was clipped by 2 bases and J by 4 bases, with 12 bases between them. The CDR3 is made up of 15 amino acids.

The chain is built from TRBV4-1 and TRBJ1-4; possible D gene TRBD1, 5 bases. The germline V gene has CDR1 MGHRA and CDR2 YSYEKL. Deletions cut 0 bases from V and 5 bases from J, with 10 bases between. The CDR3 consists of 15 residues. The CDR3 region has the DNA TGCGCCAGCAGCCAAGATGGGACTATAAATGAAAAACTGTTTTTT. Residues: CASSQDGTINEKLFF.

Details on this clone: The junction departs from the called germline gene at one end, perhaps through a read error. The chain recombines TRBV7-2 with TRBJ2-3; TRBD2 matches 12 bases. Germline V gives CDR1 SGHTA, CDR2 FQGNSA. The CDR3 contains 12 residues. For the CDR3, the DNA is TGTGCCAGCAGCGTCGGACTAGCGGGGTTAGTTTTT. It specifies CASSVGLAGLVF.

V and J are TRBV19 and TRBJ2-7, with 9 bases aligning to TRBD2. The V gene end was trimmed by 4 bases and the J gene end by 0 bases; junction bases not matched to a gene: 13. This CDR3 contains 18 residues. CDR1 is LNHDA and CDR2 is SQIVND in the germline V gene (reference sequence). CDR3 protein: CASSSRTSAGFSSYEQYF. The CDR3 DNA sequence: TGTGCCAGTAGTAGTCGGACTAGCGCTGGTTTCAGCTCCTACGAGCAGTACTTC.

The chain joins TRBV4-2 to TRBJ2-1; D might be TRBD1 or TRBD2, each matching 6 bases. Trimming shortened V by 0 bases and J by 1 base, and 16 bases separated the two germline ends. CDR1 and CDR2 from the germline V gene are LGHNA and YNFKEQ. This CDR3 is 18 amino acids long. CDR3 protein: CASSQDLGGPGSYNEQFF. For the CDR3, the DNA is TGTGCCAGCAGCCAAGACTTAGGGGGGCCGGGGTCCTACAATGAGCAGTTCTTC.

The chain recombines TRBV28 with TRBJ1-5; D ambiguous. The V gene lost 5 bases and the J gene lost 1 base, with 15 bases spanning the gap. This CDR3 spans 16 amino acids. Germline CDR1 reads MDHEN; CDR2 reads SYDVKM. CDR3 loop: CASSPIRTASNQPQHF. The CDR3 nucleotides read TGTGCCAGCAGTCCCATCCGGACGGCCAGCAATCAGCCCCAGCATTTT.

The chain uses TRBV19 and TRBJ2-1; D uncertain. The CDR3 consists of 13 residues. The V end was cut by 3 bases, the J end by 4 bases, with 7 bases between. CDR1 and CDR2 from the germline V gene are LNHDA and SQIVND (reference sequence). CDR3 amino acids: CASSMWGYNEQFF. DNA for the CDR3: TGTGCCAGTAGTATGTGGGGTTACAATGAGCAGTTCTTC.

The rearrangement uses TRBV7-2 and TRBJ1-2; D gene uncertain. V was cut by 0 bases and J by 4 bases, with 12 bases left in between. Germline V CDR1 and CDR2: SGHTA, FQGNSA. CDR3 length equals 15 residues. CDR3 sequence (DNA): TGTGCCAGCAGCTTAGCACAGTTAGGCGGCTATGGCTACACCTTC. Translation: CASSLAQLGGYGYTF.

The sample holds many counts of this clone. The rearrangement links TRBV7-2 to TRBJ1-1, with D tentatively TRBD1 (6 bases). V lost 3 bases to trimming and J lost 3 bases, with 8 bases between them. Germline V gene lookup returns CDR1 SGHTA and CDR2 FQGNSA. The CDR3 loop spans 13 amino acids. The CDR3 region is CASSFNRDTEAFF. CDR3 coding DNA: TGTGCCAGCAGCTTCAACAGGGACACTGAAGCTTTCTTT.